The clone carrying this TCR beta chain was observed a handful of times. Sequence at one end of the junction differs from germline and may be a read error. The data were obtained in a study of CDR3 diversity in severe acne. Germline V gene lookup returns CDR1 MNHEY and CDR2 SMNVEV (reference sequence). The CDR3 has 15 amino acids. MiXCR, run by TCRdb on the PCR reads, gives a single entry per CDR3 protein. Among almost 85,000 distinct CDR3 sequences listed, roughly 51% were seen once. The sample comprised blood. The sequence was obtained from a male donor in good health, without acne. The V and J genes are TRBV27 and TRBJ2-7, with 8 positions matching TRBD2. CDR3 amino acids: CATSDPSGSRYEQYF. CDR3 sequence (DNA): TGTGCCACCAGTGACCCTAGCGGGTCCCGTTACGAGCAGTACTTC.